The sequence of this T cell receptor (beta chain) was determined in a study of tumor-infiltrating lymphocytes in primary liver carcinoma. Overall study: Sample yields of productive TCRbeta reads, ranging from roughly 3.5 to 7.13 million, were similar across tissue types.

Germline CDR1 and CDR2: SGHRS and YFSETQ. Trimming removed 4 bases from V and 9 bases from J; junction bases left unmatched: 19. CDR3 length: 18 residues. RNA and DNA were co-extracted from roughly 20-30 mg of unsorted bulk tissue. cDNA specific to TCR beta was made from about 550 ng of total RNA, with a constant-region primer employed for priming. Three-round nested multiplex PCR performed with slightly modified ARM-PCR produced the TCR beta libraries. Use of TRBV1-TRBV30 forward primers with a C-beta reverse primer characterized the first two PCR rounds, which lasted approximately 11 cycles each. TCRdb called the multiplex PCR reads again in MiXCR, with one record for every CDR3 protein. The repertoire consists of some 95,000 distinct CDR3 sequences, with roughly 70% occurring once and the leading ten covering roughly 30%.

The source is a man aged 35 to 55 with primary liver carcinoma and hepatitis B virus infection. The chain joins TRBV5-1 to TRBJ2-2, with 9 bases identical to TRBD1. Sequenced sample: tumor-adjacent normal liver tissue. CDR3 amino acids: CASSPRSPGQGTSRELFF. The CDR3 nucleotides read TGCGCCAGCAGCCCCAGAAGTCCGGGACAGGGTACATCCCGGGAGCTGTTTTTT. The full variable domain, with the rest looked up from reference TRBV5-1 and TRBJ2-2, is KAGVTQTPRYLIKTRGQQVTLSCSPISGHRSVSWYQQTPGQGLQFLFEYFSETQRNKGNFPGRFSGRQFSNSRSEMNVSTLELGDSALYLCASSPRSPGQGTSRELFFGEGSRLTVL.